This TCR beta chain is drawn from a study of cytomegalovirus exposure and HLA in healthy donors (dated by TCRdb to the late 2010s). Some background on the complete study: An earlier analysis of fewer than 750 of the donors reported roughly 300 Gb of sequence data and 117 million unique TCR beta sequences obtained from about 180 million T cells. Around 320 gigabases of sequencing data and approximately 93 million unique TCR sequences were included in an early release covering roughly 700 HLA-typed donors. Among the roughly 400 genotyped donors, under 90% belonged to the genetic ancestry cluster associated with self-reported Caucasian donors. The study aimed to test whether signatures of past pathogen exposure could be identified by cataloging public T cell receptors. Using immunosequencing, the study profiled T cell repertoires from 640 or so subjects and related those repertoires to cytomegalovirus serostatus. Besides the first cohort of some 670 subjects, a separate validation cohort made up of roughly 120 different subjects was used. The study combined high-throughput TCR immunosequencing, statistical association of individual TCRs with disease status, and machine learning to predict cytomegalovirus infection status. A later analysis re-examined previously published TCR beta repertoires from more than 550 donors and added high-resolution HLA genotyping to investigate patterns of TCR occurrence. In the later analysis, no new phenotypic data were used to find candidate immune exposures; instead, reliance was placed on TCR beta sequences and their occurrence across donors. In an earlier analysis of over 550 of the donors, high-throughput TCR beta sequencing was used to judge whether each TCR beta V gene segment behaved as functional or pseudogenic. Donor age, sex, ethnicity and CMV serostatus were compiled alongside the repertoire data. In a later genetic analysis, genome-wide SNP genotypes for about three fifths of the roughly 670 donors were used, and that subset was treated as a discovery cohort. Every discovery cohort repertoire had been produced on one sequencing platform. HLA typing covered class I and class II loci at four-digit resolution. Typing coverage varied by locus: 629-630 donors for A, B, C, DRB1 and DQB1; roughly 500 for DQA1; about 570 for DPA1; some 470 for DPB1. A handful of DR-DQ haplotypes were handled as single units for association and clustering because linkage in the cohort was strong. Among some 400 genotyped donors of the cohort, an average of roughly 230,000 unique TCR beta nucleotide sequences was sequenced per donor, of which 15% to 20% were non-productive.

The cohort comprised 550 to 700 healthy bone marrow donors. All cohort members were sampled while nominally healthy, although unrecorded immune exposures were likely present. The donor was CMV seronegative and belonged to the group of over 350 seronegative cohort members. A peripheral blood sample was collected from each donor, and TCR beta sequencing was performed on peripheral blood mononuclear cells. The Qiagen DNeasy Blood Extraction Kit was used to extract genomic DNA from the blood cell samples. There are 17 amino acids in the CDR3, from cysteine to phenylalanine inclusive. Just CDR3 DNA is preserved here, 51 bases in frame from base 1. Here V drops 1 base and J drops 1 base, and the junction holds 7 bases not matched to any gene. The germline V gene (reference sequence) sets CDR1 to LNHDA and CDR2 to SQIVND. To prepare the library, the immunoSEQ multiplex PCR assay was applied. For the multiplex PCR, a mixture combining 60 forward primers for TCR Vbeta segments and 13 reverse primers for TCR Jbeta segments was used. A multiplex PCR assay on genomic DNA amplified the CDR3 region of rearranged TCR beta genes. Amplified TCR beta libraries were sequenced as 87-base-pair reads on the Illumina HiSeq System. Per the original workflow: In a later analysis, tens of millions of unique TCR beta chains were counted across the roughly 670 repertoires, and around 11 million of these chains were shared by at least two donors. Raw reads were error-corrected and collapsed into unique sequences by a nearest-neighbor algorithm in which closely related sequences were merged to remove PCR and sequencing errors. To assign V, D and J gene segments, CDR3 sequences were aligned to IMGT reference sequences. For a sequence to be retained, a match of at least six nucleotides to both a V gene segment and a J gene segment was required. Rearrangements were classified as productive when the CDR3 lacked stop codons and remained in frame with V and J, and all other rearrangements were classified as non-productive. Following IMGT convention, CDR3 was defined as the stretch from the second conserved V-encoded cysteine to the conserved J-encoded phenylalanine. Sequences without an unambiguous match to a single V gene segment were excluded from the earlier analysis of several hundred of the donors. An earlier analysis of a few hundred of the donors called V segments functional above 56.7% productive rearrangements and segregating when the between-donor standard deviation exceeded 5%. A statistical classification framework was built to diagnose cytomegalovirus status from the catalog of TCR beta chain sequences. A later analysis assigned V and J genes by comparing TCR nucleotide sequences with IMGT/GENE-DB human TR gene sequences. In a later analysis, CDR3 sequences and most-parsimonious VDJ recombination scenarios were assigned using the TCRdist pipeline. A later analysis defined each TCR beta chain by its CDR3 amino acid sequence plus V-gene family, and excluded reads lacking a unique V-gene family. A later analysis removed 500 to 650 highly shared, low-generation-probability nucleotide sequences to deal with suspected cross-contamination and a sequencing artifact. For each public chain, a later analysis derived a clonal expansion index from normalized ranks of inferred template counts within each repertoire. A later analysis computed generation probabilities with a VDJ recombination model fitted to out-of-frame rearrangements, and checked the results against IGoR. Hypergeometric tests were used in a later analysis to score TCR-TCR, TCR-HLA and TCR-CMV co-occurrence, with a repertoire-size bias correction applied to the TCR pairs. In a later analysis, false discovery rates were estimated by permuting HLA or CMV assignments 20 times. In a later analysis, co-occurring TCRs were grouped with DBSCAN, and TCRdist sequence similarity was added when clustering was performed within HLA-allele-positive subsets. Repertoires with fewer than 30,000 or more than 120,000 public chains, plus five repertoires with anomalous nucleotide sharing, were excluded from co-occurrence clustering. TCRdb provides this immuneACCESS table in a form limited to in-frame rearrangements. Some clones are lacking; in checked studies, under half of them reflect an unresolved V gene, and why the rest are absent is not known. V, J and clone size are taken as reported in that table, and D and trimming were inferred from the DNA itself. The sample table records about 200,000 clones; more than 75% of these occur just once. The ten largest make up about 3.8% of the sample.

With regard to this clone: Its antigen remains unidentified. No quality values exist for individual bases; no much larger clone is one base distant.

Broad study findings and their caveats: In vitro tests confirmed that a few of the cytomegalovirus-associated TCR beta chains recognize cytomegalovirus antigens. A group of highly shared sequence variants was considered likely to be a technical artifact of the sequencing pipeline. When HLA alleles, especially DR and DQ, strongly co-occurred, TCR associations were difficult to assign to individual alleles. A later genetic analysis associated a missense DCLRE1C variant with V-gene and J-gene trimming of TCR beta chains, and an independent cohort replicated the association. Some IMGT-functional V segments, including TRBV6-2 and TRBV6-3, could not be distinguished by the 87-base-pair reads and were therefore excluded. In this cohort, only TCR beta chains were sequenced, and detectable features were limited by the absence of alpha or paired-chain data. In an earlier analysis of more than 450 of the donors, most TCR beta V segments were observed in productive rearrangements about 87% or about 30% of the time, broadly matching IMGT annotations. The only immune exposure information available for the cohort was CMV serostatus. In a later analysis, HLA-associated TCR beta chains showed more clonal expansion and lower generation probabilities than non-associated chains that were equally common. Because HLA typing was missing for some donors at each locus, association tests included only the typed subset. Sequencing depth was assumed to be roughly uniform across donors in the presence/absence analyses, though that assumption may not hold. Several of the top co-occurrence clusters appeared to be linked to parvovirus B19, influenza, CMV and Epstein-Barr virus, according to a later analysis. Correlated functional status among segregating V segments might reflect linkage disequilibrium, but an unknown experimental factor could not be ruled out. The authors suggested that the approach could potentially be extended to other disease states and immunological phenotypes. In a later analysis, TCR association rates were found to vary across HLA loci, with the most associated TCRs seen for DRB1 alleles and the fewest for HLA-C alleles. According to a later analysis, most CMV-associated TCR beta chains appeared to be HLA-restricted, and the HLA associations seemed to be driven largely by CMV exposure. Most TCR sequences were seen in very few donors, while some public TCRs were found in many individuals. A further reported finding was that TCR beta sequences accurately predicted the HLA-A and HLA-B alleles for most subjects in the first cohort. The classifier was reported to diagnose cytomegalovirus status with high specificity and sensitivity in both the original cohort and the validation cohort. Some 16 rarely observed V segments, including chromosome 9 orphons, were excluded from the earlier analysis of about 500 of the donors because counts were too low. At a false discovery rate of 0.05, a later analysis linked about 16,000 TCR beta sequences to specific HLA alleles. According to a later genetic analysis, donors in an Asian-associated ancestry cluster had fewer N-insertions in productive TCRs than the approximately 670-donor mean. The study listed around 160 TCR beta chains as associated with cytomegalovirus.

Sequences were obtained from PBMCs. Rearrangement joined TRBV19 to TRBJ1-5, with 7 bases matching TRBD1. The receptor was isolated from a male donor in good health and CMV-seronegative. The DNA is as follows: TGTGCCAGTAGTATAGCCCGGACAGGTTTGAGCAATCAGCCCCAGCATTTT. It specifies CASSIARTGLSNQPQHF.